Below are 5 T cell receptor beta chains sequenced from a single sample in a study of T cells after yellow fever vaccination. Using its own MiXCR run on the 5' RACE reads, TCRdb lists one record per CDR3 protein. The data show about 320,000 distinct CDR3 sequences, 3.5% to 4.5% seen once. The sample here was PBMCs, taken 15 days after the yellow fever booster vaccination. These receptors came from a man younger than 35 who received the YFV17D yellow fever vaccine.

This clonotype came up many times. V and J are TRBV5-1 and TRBJ1-4; no reliable D call. Trimming pared 3 bases from V and 6 bases from J, leaving 15 bases between. Germline-derived CDR1 and CDR2 are SGHRS and YFSETQ. The CDR3 is made up of 15 amino acids. CDR3 in DNA: TGCGCCAGCAGCTACTCCTCTGGTGTAGATGAAAAACTGTTTTTT. This codes for CASSYSSGVDEKLFF.

The rearrangement links TRBV10-3 to TRBJ2-7, with 11 bases aligning to TRBD1. CDR3 length equals 15 residues. V lost 6 bases to trimming and J lost 0 bases; unmatched junction nucleotides: 4. CDR1 ENHRY and CDR2 SYGVKD come from the germline V gene. The CDR3 reads CAISKGQGVSYEQYV. DNA for the CDR3: TGTGCCATCAGCAAGGGACAGGGGGTCTCCTACGAGCAGTACGTC.

This clonotype was found a few times. Here the CDR3 reads CASSGTGGLSEKLFF. The CDR3 DNA reads as TGTGCCAGCAGTGGGACAGGGGGACTGTCAGAAAAACTGTTTTTT. The chain couples TRBV28 to TRBJ1-4; 11 nucleotides match TRBD1. V dropped 5 bases and J dropped 8; count of bases not matched to a gene: 7. Germline CDR1 is MDHEN and CDR2 is SYDVKM. The CDR3 is 15 residues long.

The chain recombines TRBV6-2 or TRBV6-3 with TRBJ1-1, with D unresolved. This CDR3 comprises 15 residues. Germline values: CDR1 MNHEY, CDR2 SVGEGT. The germline V and J ends were trimmed by 2 bases and 4 bases, with 14 bases remaining between them. The CDR3 sequence is CASSYGPRGSTEAFF. The CDR3 bases are TGTGCCAGCAGTTACGGGCCTCGAGGAAGCACTGAAGCTTTCTTT.

This clonotype appeared many times. The chain carries TRBV12-3 or TRBV12-4 and TRBJ1-3; D unresolved. The V gene lost 8 bases and the J gene lost 3 bases, with 2 bases spanning the gap. The CDR3 runs to 10 residues. The CDR3 spells CASGGNTIYF. The CDR3 bases are TGTGCCAGCGGTGGAAACACCATATATTTT.